The TCR beta chain under discussion was sequenced for a study of blood T cell repertoires in COVID-19. The wider study: Sources were T cells, B-cell-depleted T cells, or PBMCs; the material itself was cDNA or gDNA.

Profiled with immunoSEQ multiplex PCR; TCRdb holds only in-frame clones, not every one. Of roughly 220,000 clones listed, approximately 86% are singletons. This TCR was sampled from a woman in her fifties or sixties with acute COVID-19. The sequencing input was PBMCs or T cells enriched from blood (not recorded which).

The CDR3, as DNA: TGTGCCAGCAGAATTGACAGAGTCCTGAACAATGAGCAGTTCTTC. Translation gives CASRIDRVLNNEQFF. V is TRBV28 and J is TRBJ2-1, with a tentative D call TRBD1 (5 bases). The CDR3 runs to 15 residues. V lost 6 bases to trimming and J lost 5 bases, with 17 bases between them. Germline V gene data show CDR1 as MDHEN and CDR2 as SYDVKM.